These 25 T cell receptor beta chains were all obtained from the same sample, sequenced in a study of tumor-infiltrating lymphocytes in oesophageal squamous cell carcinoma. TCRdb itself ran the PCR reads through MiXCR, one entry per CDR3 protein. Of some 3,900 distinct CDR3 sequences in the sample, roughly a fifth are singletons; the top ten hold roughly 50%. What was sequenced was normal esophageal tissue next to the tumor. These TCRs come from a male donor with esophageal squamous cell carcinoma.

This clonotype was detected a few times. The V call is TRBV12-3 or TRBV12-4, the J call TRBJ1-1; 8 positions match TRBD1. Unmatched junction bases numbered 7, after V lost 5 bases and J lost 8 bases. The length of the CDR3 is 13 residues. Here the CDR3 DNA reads TGTGCCAGCAGTCCAGAGGACAGGGTCGAAGCTTTCTTT. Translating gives CASSPEDRVEAFF.

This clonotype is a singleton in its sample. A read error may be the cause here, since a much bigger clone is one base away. The CDR3, as DNA: TGTGCCAGCAGTTACTCCGAAGCAACCAGGGAGCTGTTTTTT. Translated: CASSYSEATRELFF. V and J are TRBV6-2 or TRBV6-3 and TRBJ2-2; no clear D gene. Trimming stripped 0 bases from V and 9 bases from J, with 11 bases between. The CDR3 has 14 amino acids. CDR1 is MNHEY and CDR2 is SVGEGT in the germline V gene.

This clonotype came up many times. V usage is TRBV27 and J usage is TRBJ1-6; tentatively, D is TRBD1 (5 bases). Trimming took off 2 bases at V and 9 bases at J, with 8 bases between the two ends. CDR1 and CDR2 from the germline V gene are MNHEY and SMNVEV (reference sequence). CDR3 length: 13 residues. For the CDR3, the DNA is TGTGCCAGCAGTTTAATCCAGGGTTCACCCCTCCACTTT. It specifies CASSLIQGSPLHF.

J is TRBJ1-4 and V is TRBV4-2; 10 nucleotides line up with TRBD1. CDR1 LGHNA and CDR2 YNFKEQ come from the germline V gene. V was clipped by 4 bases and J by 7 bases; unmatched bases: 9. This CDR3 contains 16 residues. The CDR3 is CASSREGQGKGEKLFF. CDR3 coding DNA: TGTGCCAGCAGCCGAGAGGGACAGGGGAAGGGTGAAAAACTGTTTTTT.

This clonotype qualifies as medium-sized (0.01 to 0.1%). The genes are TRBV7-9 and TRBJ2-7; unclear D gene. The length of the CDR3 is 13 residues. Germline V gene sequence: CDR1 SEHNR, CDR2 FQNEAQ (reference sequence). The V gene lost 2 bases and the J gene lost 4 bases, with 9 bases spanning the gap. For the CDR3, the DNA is TGTGCCAGCAGCTTATCATCTGAATACGAGCAGTACTTC. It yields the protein CASSLSSEYEQYF.

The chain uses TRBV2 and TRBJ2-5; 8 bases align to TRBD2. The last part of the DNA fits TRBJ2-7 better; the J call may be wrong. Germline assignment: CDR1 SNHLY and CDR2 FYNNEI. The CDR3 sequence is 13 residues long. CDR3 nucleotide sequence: TGTGCCAGCAGGAGGACTAGCATCTACGAGCAGTACTTC. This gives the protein CASRRTSIYEQYF.

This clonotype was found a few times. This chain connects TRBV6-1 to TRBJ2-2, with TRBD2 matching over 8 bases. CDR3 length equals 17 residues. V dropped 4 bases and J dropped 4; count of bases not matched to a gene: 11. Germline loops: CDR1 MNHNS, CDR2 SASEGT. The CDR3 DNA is TGTGCCAGCAGTGCTCGCCCTCCGGGGGGGGTCACCGGGGAGCTGTTTTTT. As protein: CASSARPPGGVTGELFF.

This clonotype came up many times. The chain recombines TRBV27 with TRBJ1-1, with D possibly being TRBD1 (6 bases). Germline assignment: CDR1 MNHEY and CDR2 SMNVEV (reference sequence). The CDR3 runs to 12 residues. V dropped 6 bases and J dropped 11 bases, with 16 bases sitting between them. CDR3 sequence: CASRRQDSEAFF. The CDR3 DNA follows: TGTGCCAGCAGGAGACAGGACTCCGAGGCTTTCTTT.

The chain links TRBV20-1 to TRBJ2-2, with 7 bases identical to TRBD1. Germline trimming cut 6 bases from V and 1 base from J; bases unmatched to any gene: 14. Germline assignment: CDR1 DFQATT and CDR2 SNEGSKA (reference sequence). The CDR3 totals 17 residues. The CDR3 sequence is CSASPLTGVGNTGELFF. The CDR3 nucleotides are TGCAGTGCCTCCCCACTTACAGGGGTGGGGAACACCGGGGAGCTGTTTTTT.

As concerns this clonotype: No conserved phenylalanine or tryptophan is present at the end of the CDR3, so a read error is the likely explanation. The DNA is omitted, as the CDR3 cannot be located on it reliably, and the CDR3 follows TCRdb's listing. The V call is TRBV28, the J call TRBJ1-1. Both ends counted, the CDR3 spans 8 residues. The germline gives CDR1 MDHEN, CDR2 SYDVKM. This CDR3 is CASSLSHV.

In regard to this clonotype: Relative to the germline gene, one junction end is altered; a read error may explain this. CDR3 sequence: CASSLEAGRGEQYF. DNA for the CDR3: TGTGCCAGCAGCTTAGAGGCAGGGCGGGGCGAGCAGTACTTT. The chain has TRBV11-3 and TRBJ1-6; D is possibly TRBD1 (5 bases). The CDR3 is 14 amino acids. Looked up from germline, CDR1 is SGHNT and CDR2 is YENEEA.

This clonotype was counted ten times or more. Written as DNA, the CDR3 is TGTGCCAGCAGTTACACCAGTGAGTACGAGCAGTACTTC. Its protein is CASSYTSEYEQYF. The V call is TRBV6-6, the J call TRBJ2-7; no definite D call. Germline values: CDR1 MNHNY, CDR2 SVGAGI (reference sequence). This CDR3 is built from 13 residues. V was pared by 2 bases and J by 4 bases, with 9 bases between.

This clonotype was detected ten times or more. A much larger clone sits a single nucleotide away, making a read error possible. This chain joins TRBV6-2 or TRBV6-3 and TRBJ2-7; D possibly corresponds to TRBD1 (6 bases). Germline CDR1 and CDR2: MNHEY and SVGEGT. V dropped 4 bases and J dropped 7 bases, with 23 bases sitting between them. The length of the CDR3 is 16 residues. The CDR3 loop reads CASSLPEGDGYNEQYF. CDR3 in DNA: TGTGCCAGCAGTTTACCTGAGGGGGATGGGTACAATGAGCAGTACTTC.

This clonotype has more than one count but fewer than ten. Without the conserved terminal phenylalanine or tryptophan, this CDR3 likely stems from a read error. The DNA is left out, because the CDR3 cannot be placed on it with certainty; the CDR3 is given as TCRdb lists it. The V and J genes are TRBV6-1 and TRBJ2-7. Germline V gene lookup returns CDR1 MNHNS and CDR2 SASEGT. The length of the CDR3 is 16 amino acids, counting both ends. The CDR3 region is CASSHRTVNYGYTFGS.

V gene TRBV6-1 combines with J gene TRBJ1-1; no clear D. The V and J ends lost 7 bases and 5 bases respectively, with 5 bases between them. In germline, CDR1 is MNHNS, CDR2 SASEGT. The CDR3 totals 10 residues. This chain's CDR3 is CASKRTEAFF. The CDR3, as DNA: TGTGCCAGCAAGCGGACTGAAGCTTTCTTT.

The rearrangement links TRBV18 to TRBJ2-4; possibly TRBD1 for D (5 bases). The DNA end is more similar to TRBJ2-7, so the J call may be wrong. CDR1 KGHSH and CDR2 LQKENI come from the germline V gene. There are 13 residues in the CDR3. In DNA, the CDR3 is TGTGCCAGCTCACCAAGCAGGGCCTACGAGCAGTACTTC. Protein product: CASSPSRAYEQYF.

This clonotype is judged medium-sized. CDR3 DNA: TGTGCCAGCAGTTACAACCAGCGGGGCACAGATACGCAGTATTTT. Amino acid sequence: CASSYNQRGTDTQYF. The chain has TRBV6-6 and TRBJ2-3, with TRBD2 as a possible D gene (6 bases). V lost 2 bases and J lost 1, with 10 bases in between. This CDR3 comprises 15 residues. Germline V lookup: CDR1 MNHNY, CDR2 SVGAGI (reference sequence).

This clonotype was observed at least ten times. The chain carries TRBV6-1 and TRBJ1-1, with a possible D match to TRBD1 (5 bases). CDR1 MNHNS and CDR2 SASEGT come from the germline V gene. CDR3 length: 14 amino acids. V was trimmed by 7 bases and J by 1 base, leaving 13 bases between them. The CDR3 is CASILDSSNTEAFF. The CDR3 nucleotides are TGTGCCAGCATCCTCGACAGTTCGAACACTGAAGCTTTCTTT.

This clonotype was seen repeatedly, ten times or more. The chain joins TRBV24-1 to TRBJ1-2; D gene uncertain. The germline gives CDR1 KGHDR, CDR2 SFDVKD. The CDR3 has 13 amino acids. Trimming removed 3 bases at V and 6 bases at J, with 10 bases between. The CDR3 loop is CATSDQGAHGYTF. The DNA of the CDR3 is TGTGCCACCAGTGATCAAGGTGCTCATGGCTACACCTTC.

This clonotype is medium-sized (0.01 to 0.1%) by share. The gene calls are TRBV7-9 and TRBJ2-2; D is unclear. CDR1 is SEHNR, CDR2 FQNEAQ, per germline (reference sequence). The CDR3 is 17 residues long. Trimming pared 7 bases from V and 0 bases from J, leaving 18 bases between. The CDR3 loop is CASTDAILLANTGELFF. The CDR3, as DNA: TGTGCCAGCACAGACGCAATCCTTTTAGCGAACACCGGGGAGCTGTTTTTT.

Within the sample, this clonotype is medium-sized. In nucleotides, the CDR3 is TGTGCCAGCAGCTTAGGGGGAGTTGGGACGACCTATAATTCACCCCTCCACTTT. It translates to CASSLGGVGTTYNSPLHF. The chain carries TRBV11-3 and TRBJ1-6, with TRBD1 as a possible D gene (5 bases). CDR1 SGHNT and CDR2 YENEEA come from the germline V gene. Trimming left V 1 base short and J 2 bases short, with 15 bases between. This CDR3 is 18 amino acids long.

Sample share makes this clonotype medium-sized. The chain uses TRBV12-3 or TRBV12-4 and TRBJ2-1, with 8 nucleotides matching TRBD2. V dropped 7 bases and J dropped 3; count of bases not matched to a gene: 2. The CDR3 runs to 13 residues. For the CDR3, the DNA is TGTGCCAGCACTCGGGGGGGCTACAATGAGCAGTTCTTC. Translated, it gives CASTRGGYNEQFF.

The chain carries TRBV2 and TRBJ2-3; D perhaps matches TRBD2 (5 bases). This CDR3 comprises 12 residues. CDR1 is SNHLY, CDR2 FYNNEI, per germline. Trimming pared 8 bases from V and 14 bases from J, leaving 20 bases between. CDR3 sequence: CASCYDTGELYF. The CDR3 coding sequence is TGTGCCAGCTGCTATGACACCGGGGAGCTGTATTTT.

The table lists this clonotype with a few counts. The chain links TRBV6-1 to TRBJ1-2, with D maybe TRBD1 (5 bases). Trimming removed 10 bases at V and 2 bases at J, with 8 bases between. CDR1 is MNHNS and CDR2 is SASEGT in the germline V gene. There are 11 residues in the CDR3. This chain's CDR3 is CATSGNYGYTF. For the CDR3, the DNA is TGTGCCACCTCAGGGAACTATGGCTACACCTTC.

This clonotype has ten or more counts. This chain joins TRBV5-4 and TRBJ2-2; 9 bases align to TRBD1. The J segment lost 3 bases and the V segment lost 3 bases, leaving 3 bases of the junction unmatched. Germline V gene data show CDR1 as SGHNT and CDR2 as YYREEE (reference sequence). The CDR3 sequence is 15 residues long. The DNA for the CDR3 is TGTGCCAGCAGCTACGACAGGGGGTACACCGGGGAGCTGTTTTTT. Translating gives CASSYDRGYTGELFF.